The source of this TCR beta chain is a study of shared clonotypes between healthy human individuals. Study context: A donor's plate count was three for CD4 naive and three for CD4 memory; CD8 naive had two and CD8 memory one.

The germline CDR1 and CDR2 sequences are PRHDT and FYEKMQ (reference sequence). The junction had 6 bases not matched to a gene; V was cut back by 5 bases and J by 5 bases. This CDR3 contains 15 residues. Each subset's genomic DNA was split evenly across several immunoSEQ plates. Using immunoSEQ multiplex PCR, the repertoire was profiled, and TCRdb retains in-frame clones only, with some absent. The sample has hundreds of thousands of clones, just over 95% seen once. Naive CD8 cells lacked CD45RO, underwent positive selection for CCR7 and left out terminally differentiated effector memory CD45RA+ cells.

Input material: naive CD8+ T cells sorted from blood. The sequence was collected from a young man in good health. The chain combines TRBV13 with TRBJ2-2; 9 bases align to TRBD2. The CDR3 protein is CASSPRLAGTGELFF. CDR3 nucleotide sequence: TGTGCCAGCAGCCCCCGGCTAGCGGGAACCGGGGAGCTGTTTTTT.